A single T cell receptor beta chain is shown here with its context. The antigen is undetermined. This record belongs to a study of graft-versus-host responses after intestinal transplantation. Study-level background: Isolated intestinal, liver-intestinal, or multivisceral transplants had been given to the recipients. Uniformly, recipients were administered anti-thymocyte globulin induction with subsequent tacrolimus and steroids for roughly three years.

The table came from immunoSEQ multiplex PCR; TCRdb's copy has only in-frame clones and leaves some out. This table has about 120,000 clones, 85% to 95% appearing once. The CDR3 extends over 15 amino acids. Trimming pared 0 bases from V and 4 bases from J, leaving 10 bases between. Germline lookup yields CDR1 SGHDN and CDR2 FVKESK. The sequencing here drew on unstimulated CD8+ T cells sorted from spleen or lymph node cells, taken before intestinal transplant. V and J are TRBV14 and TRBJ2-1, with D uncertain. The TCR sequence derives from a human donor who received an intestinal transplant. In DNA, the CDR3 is TGTGCCAGCAGCCAAGAGACGGACCGATACAATGAGCAGTTCTTC. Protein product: CASSQETDRYNEQFF.